This T cell receptor beta chain came from a study of identical twins. This CDR3 is built from 14 residues. V lost 2 bases and J 4 bases, leaving 11 bases between the germline ends. MiXCR, applied by TCRdb to the 5' RACE reads, yields one record per CDR3 protein. The data show about 700,000 distinct CDR3 sequences, approximately 6% seen once. The sequenced sample was naive T cells sorted from blood. V is TRBV12-3 or TRBV12-4 and J is TRBJ1-1, with unresolved D. This clonotype was sampled from a man younger than 30 in good health. The CDR3 region has the DNA TGTGCCAGCAGTTTACGGGTGGTTAGCACTGAAGCTTTCTTT. This gives the protein CASSLRVVSTEAFF.